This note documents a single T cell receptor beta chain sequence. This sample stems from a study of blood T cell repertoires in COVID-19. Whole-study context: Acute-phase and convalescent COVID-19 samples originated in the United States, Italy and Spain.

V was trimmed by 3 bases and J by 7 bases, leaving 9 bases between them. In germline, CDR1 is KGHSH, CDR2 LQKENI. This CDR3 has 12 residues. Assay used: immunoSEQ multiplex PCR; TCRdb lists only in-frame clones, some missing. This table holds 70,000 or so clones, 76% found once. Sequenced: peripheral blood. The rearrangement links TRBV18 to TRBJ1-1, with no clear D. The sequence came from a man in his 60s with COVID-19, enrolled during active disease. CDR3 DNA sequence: TGTGCCAGCTCACCCCAACTATATGAAGCTTTCTTT. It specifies CASSPQLYEAFF.